This T cell receptor beta chain is from a study of T cells in women clearing cervical HPV infection. Study context: Case blood was drawn when the lesion was first found; control blood after infection became undetectable.

On this clone itself: Read data end 3 residues before the CDR3 end; the end is taken from the germline J gene.

TCRdb's table, derived via immunoSEQ multiplex PCR, lists solely in-frame clones and lacks some. Its table lists 27,000 or so clones. The CDR3 loop spans 13 amino acids. Germline CDR1 reads SGHTA; CDR2 reads FQGNSA. The V end was cut by 4 bases, the J end by 4 bases, with 10 bases between. This TCR came from a woman between 18 and 70 years old with a cervical HPV16 infection that either progressed to CIN3+ or cleared (not recorded which). V is TRBV7-2 and J is TRBJ1-2; a possible D gene is TRBD1 (6 bases). Sequenced input: blood buffy coat. The DNA read from the CDR3 is TGTGCCAGCAGCTATGACAGGCCCTATGGC. Translating gives CASSYDRPYG. The entire CDR3 is CASSYDRPYGYTF.